Listed here are 32 T cell receptor beta chains from one sample, sequenced in a study of blood T cells in healthy people across ages. Combining a sample-barcoded 5' primer with a J-beta primer mix, a second PCR ran for about 6 to 11 cycles. TCRdb used MiXCR to reprocess the 5' RACE reads, holding one entry per CDR3 protein. Seen here are about 570,000 distinct CDR3 sequences, 25% to 30% observed once, and the top ten hold less than 20%. The sequenced sample was blood. The receptors originated from a woman in her 70s in good health.

This clonotype showed up just a few times. The chain joins TRBV20-1 to TRBJ1-1; D unclear. Germline CDR1 is DFQATT and CDR2 is SNEGSKA (reference sequence). The CDR3 consists of 14 residues. Trimming removed 3 bases from V and 0 bases from J, with 11 bases in between. The CDR3 nucleotides read TGCAGTGCTAGTACACTTCTATTGAACACTGAAGCTTTCTTT. Its translation: CSASTLLLNTEAFF.

V gene TRBV5-1 combines with J gene TRBJ2-3, with D possibly being TRBD1 or TRBD2 (5 bases each). Germline CDR1 is SGHRS and CDR2 is YFSETQ. The CDR3 length is 15 residues. V lost 1 base to trimming and J lost 7 bases, with 16 bases between them. This chain's CDR3 is CASSLTGPPGNTQYF. In DNA, the CDR3 is TGCGCCAGCAGCTTGACGGGACCACCGGGGAATACGCAGTATTTT.

This clonotype has just a few counts. This chain uses TRBV12-3 or TRBV12-4 with TRBJ2-7, with D perhaps matching TRBD1 or TRBD2 (5 bases each). With 7 bases removed from V and 7 bases from J, the gap between germline ends came to 20 bases. The CDR3 covers 14 residues. CDR3 in amino acids: CASMTRGSREEQYF. CDR3 sequence (DNA): TGTGCCAGCATGACTCGGGGCTCAAGAGAGGAGCAGTACTTC.

This clonotype was observed once. The gene calls are TRBV6-6 and TRBJ1-4, with D unclear. From germline, CDR1 is MNHNY and CDR2 SVGAGI (reference sequence). The ends were cut back, 0 bases at V and 10 bases at J, with 12 bases in the middle. This CDR3 spans 14 amino acids. The CDR3 DNA sequence: TGTGCCAGCAGTTACTCCACGGAGGCCCCAAAACTGTTTTTT. Amino acids: CASSYSTEAPKLFF.

This clonotype was recorded a few times. V usage is TRBV12-3 or TRBV12-4 and J usage is TRBJ2-4; D not resolved. The CDR3 spans 15 residues. V was trimmed by 9 bases and J by 2 bases, leaving 17 bases between them. The CDR3 sequence: CARNNQSVSKNIQYF. The CDR3 DNA reads TGTGCCAGAAATAATCAGAGTGTTTCCAAAAACATTCAGTACTTC.

This chain uses TRBV4-1 with TRBJ1-2; D remains unclear. Germline-derived CDR1 and CDR2 are MGHRA and YSYEKL. V shed 1 base and J shed 0 bases, with 3 bases lying between them. The CDR3 spans 13 residues. CDR3 coding DNA: TGCGCCAGCAGCCAAGCAGCTAACTATGGCTACACCTTC. Residues: CASSQAANYGYTF.

This clonotype was detected once. This sequence joins TRBV9 and TRBJ2-7, with TRBD1 matching over 8 bases. CDR1 SGDLS and CDR2 YYNGEE come from the germline V gene. The CDR3 has 16 amino acids. V was pared by 0 bases and J by 3 bases, with 8 bases of the junction left unmatched. CDR3 in DNA: TGTGCCAGCAGCGTAGGGGTAGGGACAGGAGACTACGAGCAGTACTTC. Protein: CASSVGVGTGDYEQYF.

The chain couples TRBV28 to TRBJ1-1; D is possibly TRBD1 (6 bases). Trimming shortened V by 6 bases and J by 6 bases, and 11 bases separated the two germline ends. The CDR3 loop spans 12 amino acids. Per the germline V gene, CDR1 is MDHEN and CDR2 is SYDVKM. The CDR3 is CASRAGASEAFF. The CDR3 DNA sequence: TGTGCCAGCAGGGCAGGGGCGTCTGAAGCTTTCTTT. Using reference TRBV28 and TRBJ1-1 for the parts outside the CDR3, the full variable domain is DVKVTQSSRYLVKRTGEKVFLECVQDMDHENMFWYRQDPGLGLRLIYFSYDVKMKEKGDIPEGYSVSREKKERFSLILESASTNQTSMYLCASRAGASEAFFGQGTRLTVV.

The chain couples TRBV7-2 to TRBJ2-3; weak D call: TRBD2 (7 bases). V dropped 5 bases and J dropped 6 bases, with 12 bases sitting between them. The length of the CDR3 is 13 residues. CDR1 and CDR2 from the germline V gene are SGHTA and FQGNSA. This CDR3 reads CASSRGGWDTQYF. For the CDR3, the DNA is TGTGCCAGCAGCCGCGGGGGCTGGGATACGCAGTATTTT. The full variable domain, completed using reference TRBV7-2 and TRBJ2-3, is GAGVSQSPSNKVTEKGKDVELRCDPISGHTALYWYRQSLGQGLEFLIYFQGNSAPDKSGLPSDRFSAERTGGSVSTLTIQRTQQEDSAVYLCASSRGGWDTQYFGPGTRLTVL.

This chain uses TRBV4-3 with TRBJ2-3, with TRBD2 matching 9 bases. The germline V gene has CDR1 LGHNA and CDR2 YSLEER. The CDR3 consists of 16 residues. J lost 2 bases, V lost 3 bases, and 6 bases had no gene match. Here the CDR3 reads CASSHVSGGLTDTQYF. CDR3 nucleotide sequence: TGCGCCAGCAGCCACGTTAGCGGGGGCCTCACAGATACGCAGTATTTT.

The chain recombines TRBV5-1 with TRBJ2-7; possible D gene TRBD1, 6 bases. The germline V and J ends were trimmed by 4 bases and 5 bases, with 13 bases remaining between them. The CDR3 extends over 13 amino acids. From germline, CDR1 is SGHRS and CDR2 YFSETQ. Written as DNA, the CDR3 is TGCGCCAGCAGCCTAACACAGGGACACGAGCAGTACTTC. Encoded protein: CASSLTQGHEQYF.

The sample holds a few counts of this clonotype. The rearrangement joins TRBV5-1 to TRBJ2-5, with 8 bases identical to TRBD1. The J call may be mistaken, given a closer DNA end match to TRBJ2-1. The CDR3 runs to 17 residues. Germline V gene sequence: CDR1 SGHRS, CDR2 YFSETQ. The chain's CDR3 is CASSAGSGQGPYNEQFF. The CDR3 DNA reads TGCGCCAGCAGCGCAGGCTCCGGACAGGGCCCCTACAATGAGCAGTTCTTC.

The J gene is TRBJ1-2, the V gene TRBV27; no reliable D call. In germline, CDR1 is MNHEY, CDR2 SMNVEV (reference sequence). The V gene lost 0 bases and the J gene lost 4 bases, with 12 bases spanning the gap. This CDR3 contains 15 residues. DNA of the CDR3: TGTGCCAGCAGTTTATCGCTCGGGGTAGCCTATGGCTACACCTTC. This gives the protein CASSLSLGVAYGYTF.

The gene calls are TRBV5-1 and TRBJ2-5, with D maybe TRBD2 (6 bases). The V end was cut by 0 bases, the J end by 5 bases, with 17 bases between. This CDR3 region has 16 residues. Germline V CDR1 and CDR2: SGHRS, YFSETQ. The CDR3 DNA reads as TGCGCCAGCAGCTTGGCGGGCGTCGTCGCGGGGGAGACCCAGTACTTC. This encodes CASSLAGVVAGETQYF.

A note on this clonotype: At one of its ends the junction is not consistent with the germline gene, which may arise from a read error. V usage is TRBV6-6 and J usage is TRBJ1-4; D is undetermined. CDR1 is MNHNY, CDR2 SVGAGI, per germline (reference sequence). The CDR3 loop spans 12 amino acids. The CDR3, as DNA: TGTGCCAGCAGTTCTCGGGCCGCCTTGGGGATTTTT. Protein sequence: CASSSRAALGIF.

V is TRBV20-1 and J is TRBJ1-1, with D perhaps matching TRBD1 (6 bases). This CDR3 is built from 12 residues. The V end lost 6 bases, the J end lost 4 bases, and 12 bases lay between the germline ends. The germline V gene encodes CDR1 DFQATT and CDR2 SNEGSKA (reference sequence). CDR3 DNA sequence: TGCAGTGCGCCCAGGGGATCCACTGAAGCTTTCTTT. Translating it yields CSAPRGSTEAFF.

The V call is TRBV25-1, the J call TRBJ2-4; 7 bases line up with TRBD1. The CDR3 has 15 residues. The V gene end was trimmed by 4 bases and the J gene end by 0 bases; junction bases not matched to a gene: 3. From germline, CDR1 is MGHDK and CDR2 SYGVNS. The CDR3, as DNA: TGTGCCAGCAGTGCCGGGACAGTAGCCAAAAACATTCAGTACTTC. It codes for CASSAGTVAKNIQYF.

V is TRBV4-3 and J is TRBJ1-2; TRBD1 agrees at 10 bases. The CDR3 loop spans 15 amino acids. Germline trimming cut 2 bases from V and 7 bases from J; bases unmatched to any gene: 7. Looked up from germline, CDR1 is LGHNA and CDR2 is YSLEER. CDR3 bases: TGCGCCAGCAGCCAATCGACAGGGGGCGTCGGTGGCTACACCTTC. Protein: CASSQSTGGVGGYTF.

This sequence joins TRBV7-2 and TRBJ2-5; D remains ambiguous. The CDR3 extends over 14 amino acids. Deletions cut 0 bases from V and 1 base from J, with 6 bases between. The V gene's germline CDR1 is SGHTA and CDR2 FQGNSA. The chain's CDR3 is CASSLALGQETQYF. The CDR3 DNA is TGTGCCAGCAGCTTAGCTTTAGGCCAAGAGACCCAGTACTTC.

The chain uses TRBV5-1 and TRBJ2-7; 10 positions agree with TRBD1. The CDR3 consists of 15 residues. Germline CDR1 is SGHRS and CDR2 is YFSETQ. V gave up 2 bases and J gave up 3 bases; unmatched junction bases: 5. DNA of the CDR3: TGCGCCAGCAGCTTTCTCGGGGACAGGGGCTACGAGCAGTACTTC. It is translated as CASSFLGDRGYEQYF.

This clonotype occurred many times. The chain uses TRBV29-1 and TRBJ2-5; no firm D call. From germline, CDR1 is SQVTM and CDR2 ANQGSEA. The V and J ends lost 7 bases and 5 bases respectively, with 20 bases between them. The CDR3 runs to 14 residues. The DNA of the CDR3 is TGCAGCGCCTTCGTCGCCATAGGTGGGGAGACCCAGTACTTC. Translating it yields CSAFVAIGGETQYF.

The CDR3 region has the DNA TGTGCCAGCAGTACCCGGACGGGTCAGCCCCAGCATTTT. Translating gives CASSTRTGQPQHF. This chain joins TRBV27 and TRBJ1-5; D gene uncertain. CDR1 MNHEY and CDR2 SMNVEV come from the germline V gene (reference sequence). The V end lost 5 bases, the J end lost 6 bases, and 11 bases lay between the germline ends. This CDR3 is built from 13 residues.

This chain uses TRBV29-1 with TRBJ2-5; tentative D call: TRBD2 (5 bases). The CDR3 has 11 amino acids. The germline V and J ends were trimmed by 8 bases and 5 bases, with 12 bases remaining between them. Germline values: CDR1 SQVTM, CDR2 ANQGSEA. This CDR3 reads CSSGEGETQYF. CDR3 in DNA: TGCAGCAGCGGCGAAGGGGAGACCCAGTACTTC. The entire variable domain, with the rest obtained from reference TRBV29-1 and TRBJ2-5, is as follows: SAVISQKPSRDICQRGTSLTIQCQVDSQVTMMFWYRQQPGQSLTLIATANQGSEATYESGFVIDKFPISRPNLTFSTLTVSNMSPEDSSIYLCSSGEGETQYFGPGTRLLVL.

The rearrangement joins TRBV6-2 or TRBV6-3 to TRBJ2-7; TRBD1 is a possible D gene (5 bases). From germline, CDR1 is MNHEY and CDR2 SVGEGT. The V end lost 10 bases, the J end lost 4 bases, and 17 bases lay between the germline ends. The CDR3 runs 13 residues. CDR3 sequence: CANSQDSRYEQYF. The DNA of the CDR3 is TGTGCCAACAGCCAAGACAGCCGATACGAGCAGTACTTC.

The chain combines TRBV6-5 with TRBJ1-1; D might be TRBD1 (6 bases). Trimming removed 5 bases from V and 0 bases from J, with 10 bases in between. CDR3 length: 14 amino acids. CDR1 and CDR2 (germline): MNHEY, SVGAGI. The CDR3 is CASSQGRMNTEAFF. The CDR3 region has the DNA TGTGCCAGCAGTCAGGGGAGAATGAACACTGAAGCTTTCTTT.

This clonotype appeared a few times. The gene calls are TRBV7-8 and TRBJ1-1, with a weak D call TRBD1 (6 bases). V gave up 5 bases and J gave up 0 bases, with 19 bases separating them. This CDR3 is built from 17 residues. CDR1 and CDR2 from the germline V gene are SGHVS and FQNEAQ. The CDR3 protein is CASSRGGSGPMNTEAFF. DNA of the CDR3: TGTGCCAGCAGCCGAGGGGGGTCGGGGCCCATGAACACTGAAGCTTTCTTT.

This clonotype was observed a handful of times. The chain links TRBV4-1 to TRBJ2-1; no clear D gene. V was shortened by 1 base and J by 2 bases, with 12 bases between the two germline ends. CDR1 MGHRA and CDR2 YSYEKL come from the germline V gene. This CDR3 has 16 amino acids. CDR3 protein: CASSQVDIITYNEQFF. In DNA form, the CDR3 reads TGCGCCAGCAGCCAAGTCGACATAATTACCTACAATGAGCAGTTCTTC.

This clonotype was seen a few times. The chain recombines TRBV6-1 with TRBJ2-7, with D unclear. From germline, CDR1 is MNHNS and CDR2 SASEGT. The CDR3 spans 11 residues. The V gene lost 4 bases and the J gene lost 12 bases, with 13 bases spanning the gap. The CDR3 sequence: CASSVTAGRYF. DNA of the CDR3: TGTGCCAGCAGTGTAACCGCCGGCAGGTACTTC.

The V gene is TRBV7-9, the J gene TRBJ2-3, with TRBD2 identical over 11 bases. The length of the CDR3 is 15 residues. V was clipped by 3 bases and J by 6 bases; unmatched bases: 5. Germline V gene data show CDR1 as SEHNR and CDR2 as FQNEAQ (reference sequence). The CDR3 DNA is TGTGCCAGCAGCTTTCAGACTAGCGGGGTGGATACGCAGTATTTT. Translated: CASSFQTSGVDTQYF.

With respect to this clonotype: It is likely a read error, because the conserved phenylalanine at the end of the CDR3 is missing. The rearrangement links TRBV6-2 or TRBV6-3 to TRBJ2-7; 8 nucleotides match TRBD1. Germline CDR1 and CDR2: MNHEY and SVGEGT. The CDR3 runs 14 residues. V was pared by 7 bases and J by 5 bases, with 10 bases of the junction left unmatched. This CDR3 reads CASTSGQGRNEQYL. For the CDR3, the DNA is TGTGCCAGCACATCCGGACAGGGACGCAACGAGCAGTACCTC.

This clonotype came up a few times. The rearrangement joins TRBV6-6 to TRBJ2-2; D possibly corresponds to TRBD1 (6 bases). V was clipped by 2 bases and J by 1 base, with 11 bases between them. The germline CDR1 and CDR2 sequences are MNHNY and SVGAGI (reference sequence). The CDR3 is 16 amino acids. As DNA, the CDR3 is TGTGCCAGCAGTTACGGCCAGGGGTTGAACACCGGGGAGCTGTTTTTT. It encodes CASSYGQGLNTGELFF.

The chain combines TRBV12-3 or TRBV12-4 with TRBJ2-3, with 12 nucleotides matching TRBD2. V shed 5 bases, J shed 0 bases, and the junction held 9 bases outside the gene matches. This CDR3 contains 18 residues. CDR3 residues: CASSPGLAGWASTDTQYF. CDR3 coding DNA: TGTGCCAGCAGTCCGGGACTAGCGGGCTGGGCTAGCACAGATACGCAGTATTTT.